The clone carrying this TCR beta chain appeared once. What it binds is not known. Primers: 60 Vbeta forward and 13 Jbeta reverse. Profiled with immunoSEQ multiplex PCR; TCRdb holds only in-frame clones, not every one. Here the sample spans approximately 97,000 clones, approximately 87% being singletons. This entry is derived from a study of cytomegalovirus exposure and HLA in healthy donors. Study summary: T cells numbering about 200 million yielded 117 million unique TCR beta sequences in an earlier analysis.

Study results and limitations: One variant, a missense change in DCLRE1C, was linked in a later analysis to TCR beta V- and J-gene trimming. CMV serostatus alone was available as immune exposure information.

Trimming pared 1 base from V and 0 bases from J, leaving 6 bases between. Germline V lookup: CDR1 SGHTA, CDR2 FQGNSA. The CDR3 runs to 15 residues. The sequence was collected from a middle-aged man in good health and CMV-seronegative. Sequenced input: PBMCs. This chain joins TRBV7-2 and TRBJ2-2; no firm D call. This CDR3 is CASSLVGANTGELFF. The CDR3 DNA sequence: TGTGCCAGCAGCTTAGTGGGCGCGAACACCGGGGAGCTGTTTTTT.